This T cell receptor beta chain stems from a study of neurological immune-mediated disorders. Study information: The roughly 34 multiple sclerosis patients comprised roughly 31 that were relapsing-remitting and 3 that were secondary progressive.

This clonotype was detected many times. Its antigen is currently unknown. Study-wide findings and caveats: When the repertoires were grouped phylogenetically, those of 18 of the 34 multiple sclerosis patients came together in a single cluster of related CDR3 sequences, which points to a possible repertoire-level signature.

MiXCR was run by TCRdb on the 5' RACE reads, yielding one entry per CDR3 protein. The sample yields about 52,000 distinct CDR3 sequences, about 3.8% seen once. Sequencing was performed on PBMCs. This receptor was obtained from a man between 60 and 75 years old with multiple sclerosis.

The CDR3 nucleotides are TGCAGTGCTAGAACTCCGGGAGGAAACACCATATATTTT. Translation gives CSARTPGGNTIYF. V gene TRBV20-1 combines with J gene TRBJ1-3, with D unresolved. The CDR3 contains 13 residues. Trimming removed 2 bases at V and 4 bases at J, with 9 bases between. Germline CDR1 and CDR2: DFQATT and SNEGSKA (reference sequence).